This entry is about one TCR beta chain. What it binds is unknown. Patients included in sequencing had previously demonstrated CD8+CD57+ cell expansion by flow cytometry. Every one of the patients had aplastic anemia (severe, acquired). Genomic DNA, serving as template, underwent TCR beta VDJ and CDR3 profiling. TCRdb used MiXCR to reprocess the reads, holding one entry per CDR3 protein. The sample records about 40,000 distinct CDR3 sequences, about 63% being singletons. CDR3 length: 15 amino acids. V was clipped by 0 bases and J by 2 bases, with 13 bases between them. Germline V gives CDR1 DFQATT, CDR2 SNEGSKA (reference sequence). This entry belongs to a study of CD8+CD57+ T cells in acquired aplastic anemia. Study-level information: Sorted CD4+ and CD8+ cells gave a mean 3.2 ug DNA, range about 0.19 to 27.4 ug.

Findings of the study overall: Patients and controls had in common 25 to 30 CD8+ CDR3 sequences. Patient and control CD8+ Simpson's diversity was not significantly different.

The sequencing input was sorted CD4+, CD8+, or CD8+CD57+ T cells (not recorded which) from PBMCs. The sequence derives from a human donor with aplastic anemia. The V gene is TRBV20-1, the J gene TRBJ1-2; TRBD1 might be the D (6 bases). CDR3 region: CSARDPGDGNYGYTF. In DNA, the CDR3 is TGCAGTGCTAGAGACCCAGGGGACGGAAACTATGGCTACACCTTC.